What follows are 32 T cell receptor beta chains derived from one specimen sequenced in a study of identical twins. TCRdb processed the 5' RACE reads anew with MiXCR; each CDR3 protein has one entry. The sample lists about 100,000 distinct CDR3 sequences; about 6% were seen once. Specimen: memory T cells sorted from blood. Source of these receptors: a woman aged 45-60 years in good health.

J is TRBJ2-5 and V is TRBV11-2, with 10 bases that match TRBD2. Losses at the gene ends were 1 base for V and 5 bases for J; bases not matched to a gene: 4. This CDR3 has 15 amino acids. Germline assignment: CDR1 SGHAT and CDR2 FQNNGV. The CDR3 DNA sequence: TGTGCCAGCAGCTTAGTGCTAGCGGGAGCGGAGACCCAGTACTTC. Residues: CASSLVLAGAETQYF.

J is TRBJ2-1 and V is TRBV27, with 9 bases fitting TRBD2. Trimming cost V 3 bases and J 4 bases; bases outside gene matches: 10. CDR1 and CDR2 from the germline V gene are MNHEY and SMNVEV (reference sequence). This CDR3 comprises 17 residues. The CDR3 bases are TGTGCCAGCAGTTTTCCCCTGGCTAGCGGGAATTACAATGAGCAGTTCTTC. Translated: CASSFPLASGNYNEQFF.

This chain joins TRBV7-9 and TRBJ1-3; D not resolved. The V end was cut by 0 bases, the J end by 4 bases, with 7 bases between. The CDR3 is 14 residues long. Looked up from germline, CDR1 is SEHNR and CDR2 is FQNEAQ (reference sequence). The DNA for the CDR3 is TGTGCCAGCAGCTTAGCAGGGATGGGAAACACCATATATTTT. It encodes CASSLAGMGNTIYF.

This clonotype was observed at least ten times. The genes are TRBV11-3 and TRBJ2-2, with D unresolved. V lost 6 bases and J lost 0, with 2 bases in between. Germline V CDR1 and CDR2: SGHNT, YENEEA. This CDR3 contains 12 residues. The CDR3 DNA reads TGTGCCAGCAGAGCGAACACCGGGGAGCTGTTTTTT. Amino acids: CASRANTGELFF.

This clonotype showed up just a few times. The junction departs from the called germline gene at one end, perhaps through a read error. J is TRBJ2-2 and V is TRBV7-9, with D perhaps matching TRBD1 or TRBD2 (5 bases each). CDR3 length: 13 residues. The germline V gene has CDR1 SEHNR and CDR2 FQNEAQ (reference sequence). The CDR3 nucleotides read TGTGCCAGCAGCGCACGGCCGGCCGGGGACCTGTTTTTT. This encodes CASSARPAGDLFF.

This clonotype was counted ten times or more. The junction does not match germline at one end; this may be a read error. V gene TRBV9 combines with J gene TRBJ2-1, with D perhaps given as TRBD1 or TRBD2 (7 bases each). Germline values: CDR1 SGDLS, CDR2 YYNGEE. This CDR3 is built from 13 residues. The CDR3 reads CASSEEPTGRVFF. CDR3 nucleotides: TGTGCCAGCAGCGAGGAGCCGACAGGGAGGGTTTTTTTC.

This clonotype was recorded at least ten times. One end of the junction varies from germline; a read error may be responsible. The CDR3 protein is CTSSEALAGLVVGNIQYF. The CDR3 DNA reads as TGTACCAGCAGTGAAGCGCTGGCGGGTTTGGTTGTGGGCAACATTCAGTACTTC. The chain combines TRBV6-1 with TRBJ2-4, with a tentative D call TRBD2 (5 bases). CDR1 is MNHNS and CDR2 is SASEGT in the germline V gene. This CDR3 is built from 18 residues.

This clonotype was found many times. V usage is TRBV10-2 and J usage is TRBJ2-5; D is undetermined. Germline-derived CDR1 and CDR2 are WSHSY and SAAADI. Between the trimmed V and J ends, which lost 8 bases and 9 bases, there was a span of 13 bases. The CDR3 extends over 11 amino acids. CDR3 loop: CASPVLMAQYF. The CDR3 DNA sequence: TGCGCCAGCCCAGTTCTTATGGCCCAGTACTTC.

In this sample, this clonotype turned up many times. The gene calls are TRBV20-1 and TRBJ1-2, with TRBD1 matching over 7 bases. J lost 2 bases, V lost 3 bases, and 6 bases had no gene match. Germline-derived CDR1 and CDR2 are DFQATT and SNEGSKA (reference sequence). The length of the CDR3 is 14 residues. The CDR3 spells CSASPTGSNYGYTF. DNA for the CDR3: TGCAGTGCTAGCCCGACAGGGTCCAACTATGGCTACACCTTC.

This clonotype was observed many times. This sequence joins TRBV2 and TRBJ2-1; D unclear. The germline gives CDR1 SNHLY, CDR2 FYNNEI. The CDR3 consists of 13 residues. V was pared by 2 bases and J by 3 bases, with 5 bases between. The CDR3: CASSELGYNEQFF. The CDR3, as DNA: TGTGCCAGCAGTGAATTGGGCTACAATGAGCAGTTCTTC.

The V and J genes are TRBV5-1 and TRBJ1-1, with D unclear. Trimming stripped 4 bases from V and 0 bases from J, with 13 bases between. CDR1 is SGHRS and CDR2 is YFSETQ in the germline V gene. CDR3 length: 15 amino acids. This CDR3 is CASSPLQTMNTEAFF. The CDR3 DNA is TGCGCCAGCAGCCCCCTACAGACAATGAACACTGAAGCTTTCTTT.

A few counts support this clonotype. The CDR3 coding sequence is TGTGCCAGCTCACCTTGGGTAGGGGGCACTGAAGCTTTCTTT. Translated: CASSPWVGGTEAFF. The chain links TRBV18 to TRBJ1-1; possible D gene TRBD1, 6 bases. This CDR3 comprises 14 residues. Trimming left V 3 bases short and J 4 bases short, with 12 bases between. Germline-derived CDR1 and CDR2 are KGHSH and LQKENI.

The rearrangement links TRBV5-1 to TRBJ2-5; D is possibly TRBD1 (6 bases). The CDR3 covers 14 residues. In germline, CDR1 is SGHRS, CDR2 YFSETQ. The V end lost 3 bases, the J end lost 2 bases, and 11 bases lay between the germline ends. CDR3 amino acids: CASSSTGFQETQYF. In nucleotides, the CDR3 is TGCGCCAGCAGCTCAACAGGGTTTCAAGAGACCCAGTACTTC.

A few counts support this clonotype. This chain uses TRBV7-9 with TRBJ2-5; a possible D gene is TRBD2 (5 bases). The germline V gene has CDR1 SEHNR and CDR2 FQNEAQ (reference sequence). The CDR3 consists of 14 residues. Trimming removed 3 bases from V and 0 bases from J, with 8 bases in between. CDR3 sequence reads: CASSFLGNQETQYF. The CDR3 DNA is TGTGCCAGCAGCTTTCTCGGGAACCAAGAGACCCAGTACTTC.

The gene calls are TRBV7-8 and TRBJ2-2, with D unclear. The V end lost 6 bases, the J end lost 6 bases, and 11 bases lay between the germline ends. Germline assignment: CDR1 SGHVS and CDR2 FQNEAQ. CDR3 length equals 13 residues. The CDR3 region has the DNA TGTGCCAGCAGTCAGATAGGGCCCGGGGAGCTGTTTTTT. Translated, it gives CASSQIGPGELFF. Based on the CDR3 plus reference TRBV7-8 and TRBJ2-2, the full variable domain is GAGVSQSPRYKVAKRGQDVALRCDPISGHVSLFWYQQALGQGPEFLTYFQNEAQLDKSGLPSDRFFAERPEGSVSTLKIQRTQQEDSAVYLCASSQIGPGELFFGEGSRLTVL.

This sequence joins TRBV10-2 and TRBJ1-2; a weak D match, TRBD1 (5 bases). The germline V gene has CDR1 WSHSY and CDR2 SAAADI. With 2 bases removed from V and 0 bases from J, the gap between germline ends came to 10 bases. This CDR3 region has 15 residues. CDR3: CASSETLTANYGYTF. The CDR3 DNA sequence: TGCGCCAGCAGTGAGACGTTGACAGCTAACTATGGCTACACCTTC.

The chain's CDR3 is CATRTRRNTIYF. The CDR3 region has the DNA TGTGCCACTAGGACCAGAAGAAACACCATATATTTT. This chain uses TRBV7-2 with TRBJ1-3; D is unresolved. V was shortened by 10 bases and J by 5 bases, with 12 bases between the two germline ends. Germline assignment: CDR1 SGHTA and CDR2 FQGNSA. The CDR3 totals 12 residues.

Ten or more counts support this clonotype. The rearrangement links TRBV7-9 to TRBJ2-1, with 16 bases that match TRBD2. This CDR3 has 17 residues. Looked up from germline, CDR1 is SEHNR and CDR2 is FQNEAQ (reference sequence). The J segment lost 8 bases and the V segment lost 5 bases, leaving 9 bases of the junction unmatched. The CDR3 region has the DNA TGTGCCAGCAGCCCCGGGACTAGCGGGAGGGCCGGTGATGAGCAGTTCTTC. Protein sequence: CASSPGTSGRAGDEQFF.

This clonotype was seen many times. The V gene is TRBV12-3 or TRBV12-4, the J gene TRBJ2-7; TRBD2 is a possible D gene (5 bases). This CDR3 region has 12 residues. V was cut by 6 bases and J by 3 bases, with 9 bases left in between. The CDR3 region is CASRSGNYEQYF. The CDR3 region has the DNA TGTGCCAGCAGAAGCGGAAACTACGAGCAGTACTTC.

This clonotype appeared many times. The chain joins TRBV5-5 to TRBJ1-1; D is possibly TRBD1 (6 bases). Germline CDR1 is SGHKS and CDR2 is YYEKEE (reference sequence). V dropped 4 bases and J dropped 4 bases, with 11 bases sitting between them. CDR3 length equals 13 residues. The CDR3 DNA reads TGTGCCAGCAGCACCAGGGACATCACTGAAGCTTTCTTT. Protein sequence: CASSTRDITEAFF.

This clonotype was found many times. The gene calls are TRBV3-1 and TRBJ2-5; possible D gene TRBD1, 5 bases. The CDR3 is 15 amino acids. Between the trimmed V and J ends, which lost 2 bases and 1 base, there was a span of 11 bases. Looked up from germline, CDR1 is LGHDT and CDR2 is YNNKEL (reference sequence). CDR3 coding DNA: TGTGCCAGCAGCCAAAATACAGGAGCCCAAGAGACCCAGTACTTC. It yields the protein CASSQNTGAQETQYF.

This clonotype was seen repeatedly, ten times or more. V gene TRBV5-1 combines with J gene TRBJ2-1; the D is unclear. This CDR3 is built from 12 residues. V gave up 6 bases and J gave up 5 bases, with 9 bases separating them. Germline V gives CDR1 SGHRS, CDR2 YFSETQ. In DNA form, the CDR3 reads TGCGCCAGCAACCTATATGACAATGAGCAGTTCTTC. Its translation: CASNLYDNEQFF.

The chain links TRBV18 to TRBJ2-7; a weak D match, TRBD1 (6 bases). CDR1 and CDR2 from the germline V gene are KGHSH and LQKENI. The CDR3 is made up of 13 amino acids. V was pared by 4 bases and J by 7 bases, with 14 bases between. The CDR3 region is CASSQDSFGEQYV. CDR3 DNA: TGTGCCAGCTCACAGGACAGTTTTGGTGAGCAGTACGTC.

This clonotype has ten or more counts. The genes are TRBV7-9 and TRBJ1-1; 8 bases are a match to TRBD1. With 2 bases clipped from V and 5 bases from J, the junction kept 7 bases outside the gene matches. Germline V gene lookup returns CDR1 SEHNR and CDR2 FQNEAQ (reference sequence). The CDR3 extends over 15 amino acids. CDR3 sequence (DNA): TGTGCCAGCAGCTTACGGACAGGGAGCGGGACTGAAGCTTTCTTT. Translating gives CASSLRTGSGTEAFF. Using reference TRBV7-9 and TRBJ1-1 for the parts outside the CDR3, the full variable domain is DTGVSQNPRHKITKRGQNVTFRCDPISEHNRLYWYRQTLGQGPEFLTYFQNEAQLEKSRLLSDRFSAERPKGSFSTLEIQRTEQGDSAMYLCASSLRTGSGTEAFFGQGTRLTVV.

This clonotype has a count of ten or more. The chain links TRBV5-5 to TRBJ1-6; TRBD1 aligns across 11 bases. The CDR3 length is 14 residues. The germline V gene encodes CDR1 SGHKS and CDR2 YYEKEE (reference sequence). V lost 4 bases and J lost 8; bases outside the gene matches: 2. The CDR3: CASSTDRGHSPLHF. As DNA, the CDR3 is TGTGCCAGCAGCACGGACAGGGGGCATTCACCCCTCCACTTT.

This clonotype came up many times. The chain carries TRBV5-1 and TRBJ2-7; unclear D gene. This CDR3 comprises 13 residues. The ends were cut back, 7 bases at V and 1 base at J, with 12 bases in the middle. CDR1 is SGHRS and CDR2 is YFSETQ in the germline V gene. CDR3 coding DNA: TGCGCCAGCGGATTTGATTTTTCCTACGAGCAGTACTTC. Protein sequence: CASGFDFSYEQYF.

In regard to this clonotype: A much more abundant neighbour one base away suggests this may be a read error. The chain is built from TRBV5-1 and TRBJ2-1, with D possibly called TRBD1 or TRBD2 (6 bases each). The germline V gene has CDR1 SGHRS and CDR2 YFSETQ. The CDR3 consists of 17 residues. CDR3 protein: CASSLKRLGGFYIEQFF. The CDR3 DNA reads as TGCGCCAGCAGCTTGAAGCGACTAGGGGGATTCTACATTGAGCAGTTCTTC.

This clonotype was seen ten or more times. The chain links TRBV10-3 to TRBJ2-5; tentative D call: TRBD2 (7 bases). Germline V gene data show CDR1 as ENHRY and CDR2 as SYGVKD. V was trimmed by 2 bases and J by 7 bases, leaving 14 bases between them. The CDR3 consists of 14 residues. CDR3 loop: CAISEASGGGTQYF. In DNA, the CDR3 is TGTGCCATCAGTGAGGCTAGCGGAGGGGGGACCCAGTACTTC.

This clonotype was detected only a few times. This sequence joins TRBV14 and TRBJ2-3, with no clear D. CDR1 and CDR2 (germline): SGHDN, FVKESK. Trimming stripped 4 bases from V and 0 bases from J, with 11 bases between. The CDR3 sequence is 15 residues long. CDR3 protein: CASSPIWSSTDTQYF. CDR3 DNA sequence: TGTGCCAGCAGCCCTATCTGGAGTAGCACAGATACGCAGTATTTT.

This clonotype was seen repeatedly, ten times or more. The chain is built from TRBV20-1 and TRBJ1-2, with 7 bases lining up with TRBD1. Unmatched junction bases numbered 7, after V lost 0 bases and J lost 3 bases. Per germline, CDR1 DFQATT and CDR2 SNEGSKA (reference sequence). The CDR3 totals 15 residues. CDR3 nucleotides: TGCAGTGCTAGAGATCGATACAGGGGAGACTATGGCTACACCTTC. Protein: CSARDRYRGDYGYTF.

V is TRBV29-1 and J is TRBJ2-1; 8 bases map to TRBD1. This CDR3 is 13 amino acids long. Germline CDR1 reads SQVTM; CDR2 reads ANQGSEA. J gave up 0 bases and V 8 bases, and 3 bases lay outside the gene matches. This CDR3 is CSIDRGSYNEQFF. The CDR3 coding sequence is TGCAGCATCGACAGGGGCTCCTACAATGAGCAGTTCTTC.

This clonotype was recorded many times. This chain connects TRBV12-3 or TRBV12-4 to TRBJ1-1; D is uncertain. V was clipped by 6 bases and J by 5 bases, with 16 bases between them. This CDR3 is built from 14 residues. The CDR3 here is CASRTHLGGTEAFF. CDR3 DNA sequence: TGTGCCAGCAGAACTCACTTGGGTGGGACTGAAGCTTTCTTT.